The 9 T cell receptor beta chains listed next were all sequenced from one sample in a study of OX40 agonist ivuxolimab in advanced cancers. Some clones are missing from TCRdb's copy, which holds only in-frame ones; the method was immunoSEQ multiplex PCR. The data contain tens of thousands of clones, approximately 85% of them singletons. Sequenced material: CD4+ or CD8+ T cells sorted from blood, taken in a trial of the OX40 agonist ivuxolimab. The receptors were sampled from an adult with an advanced solid tumor such as melanoma, head and neck, liver or kidney cancer.

V usage is TRBV19 and J usage is TRBJ2-7; weak D call: TRBD2 (6 bases). Germline lookup yields CDR1 LNHDA and CDR2 SQIVND (reference sequence). Trimming took off 5 bases at V and 3 bases at J, with 14 bases between the two ends. There are 14 residues in the CDR3. The CDR3 DNA follows: TGTGCCAGTAGTTTCCGGGGACTGTACTACGAGCAGTACTTC. This encodes CASSFRGLYYEQYF.

This rearrangement joins TRBV10-2 to TRBJ2-7; the D is unclear. The CDR3 length is 13 residues. The germline CDR1 and CDR2 sequences are WSHSY and SAAADI. With 1 base removed from V and 5 bases from J, the gap between germline ends came to 9 bases. CDR3 residues: CASSEWWGNEQYF. Written as DNA, the CDR3 is TGCGCCAGCAGTGAGTGGTGGGGTAACGAGCAGTACTTC.

This clone was found a few times. The chain couples TRBV28 to TRBJ2-7; TRBD2 aligns across 12 bases. The junction had 15 bases not matched to a gene; V was cut back by 2 bases and J by 13 bases. The CDR3 sequence is 16 residues long. CDR1 and CDR2 (germline): MDHEN, SYDVKM. CDR3 protein: CASSLNNLAASGGDYF. For the CDR3, the DNA is TGTGCCAGCAGTTTAAACAACCTCGCGGCTAGCGGGGGGGATTACTTC.

This chain links TRBV4-3 with TRBJ2-7; unclear D gene. This CDR3 region has 18 residues. Germline V gives CDR1 LGHNA, CDR2 YSLEER. Trimming stripped 0 bases from V and 2 bases from J, with 20 bases between. The CDR3 protein is CASSQERTVGKRPYEQYF. The CDR3 DNA follows: TGCGCCAGCAGCCAAGAGAGGACCGTGGGAAAAAGACCCTACGAGCAGTACTTC.

V gene TRBV7-2 combines with J gene TRBJ2-1; weak D call: TRBD2 (5 bases). This CDR3 region has 13 residues. Trimming cost V 5 bases and J 5 bases, with 10 bases left between them. In germline, CDR1 is SGHTA, CDR2 FQGNSA. The CDR3 region has the DNA TGTGCCAGCAGCCCTGGACTCAACAATGAGCAGTTCTTC. Translation: CASSPGLNNEQFF. The full variable domain, in which reference TRBV7-2 and TRBJ2-1 provide the parts outside the CDR3, is GAGVSQSPSNKVTEKGKDVELRCDPISGHTALYWYRQSLGQGLEFLIYFQGNSAPDKSGLPSDRFSAERTGGSVSTLTIQRTQQEDSAVYLCASSPGLNNEQFFGPGTRLTVL.

A note on this clone: At one of its ends the junction is not consistent with the germline gene, which may arise from a read error. The chain joins TRBV19 to TRBJ2-7; TRBD1 matches at 8 bases. Looked up from germline, CDR1 is LNHDA and CDR2 is SQIVND (reference sequence). The CDR3 length is 18 residues. Here the CDR3 DNA reads TGTGCCAGTAGTATAGGGTCGTCGACCAGGGGGCGTTCCTCCGAGCAGTACTTC. This sequence encodes CASSIGSSTRGRSSEQYF.

The gene calls are TRBV4-3 and TRBJ2-7; possible D gene TRBD2, 6 bases. V shed 0 bases and J shed 0 bases, with 15 bases lying between them. Germline V gene data show CDR1 as LGHNA and CDR2 as YSLEER. CDR3 length: 17 residues. The CDR3 here is CASSQEVVGGSSYEQYF. As DNA, the CDR3 is TGCGCCAGCAGCCAAGAGGTCGTGGGAGGTTCCTCCTACGAGCAGTACTTC.

The CDR3 DNA reads as TGCAGTGCCAAGAGGGTCGGGGAGCTGTTTTTT. Its translation: CSAKRVGELFF. The chain recombines TRBV20-1 with TRBJ2-2; TRBD2 might be the D (5 bases). The V gene lost 6 bases and the J gene lost 7 bases, with 9 bases spanning the gap. The CDR3 consists of 11 residues. The germline CDR1 and CDR2 sequences are DFQATT and SNEGSKA (reference sequence).

The chain couples TRBV10-3 to TRBJ2-1, with D unclear. V was pared by 0 bases and J by 3 bases, with 15 bases between. From germline, CDR1 is ENHRY and CDR2 SYGVKD. CDR3 length: 17 amino acids. CDR3 in DNA: TGTGCCATCAGTGAGTCGGTACTCCCGACCAACTACAATGAGCAGTTCTTC. It encodes CAISESVLPTNYNEQFF.